Each of the 13 T cell receptor beta chains below was sequenced from the same sample in a study of Ad26.COV2.S vaccination and SARS-CoV-2 variants. Using immunoSEQ multiplex PCR, the repertoire was profiled, and TCRdb retains in-frame clones only, with some absent. In the table there are about 480,000 clones, approximately 90% of which are singletons. Treatment denoted: 15 to 20 received Ad26.COV2.S at low or high dose, single or two shots; about 5 received placebo; per-sample allocation not given. Vaccine and placebo recipients were sampled on day 63 after the first injection. The material sequenced was peripheral blood, taken in a trial of Ad26.COV2.S vaccine versus placebo. These receptors were obtained from a person aged 18-65 years who received the Ad26.COV2.S COVID-19 vaccine or a placebo.

The rearrangement joins TRBV6-5 to TRBJ1-1, with D hard to call. Germline-derived CDR1 and CDR2 are MNHEY and SVGAGI. Trimming shortened V by 4 bases and J by 7 bases, and 16 bases separated the two germline ends. This CDR3 has 14 residues. In nucleotides, the CDR3 is TGTGCCAGCAGTTCCCTAGAGGTCGGTCTTGAAGCTTTCTTT. Encoded protein: CASSSLEVGLEAFF.

This chain joins TRBV28 and TRBJ1-2; 8 bases line up with TRBD1. J gave up 0 bases and V 7 bases, and 7 bases lay outside the gene matches. The CDR3 is made up of 15 amino acids. Germline V gene sequence: CDR1 MDHEN, CDR2 SYDVKM. The CDR3 DNA is TGTGCCAGCACGGGACAGGCGGGAGCTAACTATGGCTACACCTTC. Residues: CASTGQAGANYGYTF.

The gene calls are TRBV2 and TRBJ2-7, with TRBD2 matching over 7 bases. Germline V gene sequence: CDR1 SNHLY, CDR2 FYNNEI. The V segment lost 6 bases and the J segment 3 bases; nucleotides outside the gene matches: 11. This CDR3 has 15 residues. The CDR3 bases are TGTGCCAGCAGGGCCGAAGGGGAGGGCAGCTACGAGCAGTACTTC. It specifies CASRAEGEGSYEQYF.

The gene calls are TRBV30 and TRBJ1-5, with D perhaps TRBD1 (6 bases). Germline V lookup: CDR1 GTSNPN, CDR2 SVGIG (reference sequence). The CDR3 has 14 residues. Trimming left V 0 bases short and J 4 bases short, with 10 bases between. For the CDR3, the DNA is TGTGCCTGGAGTGTTGTAGGGGGGAATCAGCCCCAGCATTTT. Translating gives CAWSVVGGNQPQHF.

The chain employs TRBV7-2 and TRBJ2-7; D perhaps matches TRBD1 (6 bases). Germline loops: CDR1 SGHTA, CDR2 FQGNSA. Trimming removed 1 base from V and 0 bases from J, with 13 bases in between. The CDR3 totals 16 residues. CDR3 region: CASSLGLDRVSYEQYF. CDR3 coding DNA: TGTGCCAGCAGCTTAGGGCTGGACAGAGTCTCCTACGAGCAGTACTTC.

This clone was detected only a few times. The chain couples TRBV7-9 to TRBJ2-7; TRBD2 aligns across 7 bases. After removal of 5 bases from V and 4 bases from J, the junction contained 5 bases not matched to a gene. Germline CDR1 reads SEHNR; CDR2 reads FQNEAQ (reference sequence). The CDR3 runs 13 residues. CDR3 sequence reads: CASSPPGGYEQYF. The DNA for the CDR3 is TGTGCCAGCAGCCCCCCGGGGGGATACGAGCAGTACTTC.

V gene TRBV5-1 combines with J gene TRBJ1-3; D might be TRBD1 (6 bases). The CDR3 covers 15 residues. V lost 3 bases, J lost 7 bases, and 17 bases lay in between. Germline CDR1 SGHRS, CDR2 YFSETQ. The CDR3 is CASSWDTPGVNTIYF. CDR3 coding DNA: TGCGCCAGCAGCTGGGACACCCCAGGGGTTAACACCATATATTTT.

About this clone itself: Other DNA sequences from this sample encode an identical CDR3 as well. CDR3: CASSLVPETQYF. The CDR3 DNA reads TGTGCCAGCAGTTTAGTCCCAGAGACCCAGTACTTC. The chain recombines TRBV12-3 or TRBV12-4 with TRBJ2-5; D is undetermined. V was clipped by 1 base and J by 4 bases, with 4 bases between them. The CDR3 has 12 amino acids.

The chain couples TRBV28 to TRBJ2-1; 8 nucleotides line up with TRBD2. Germline assignment: CDR1 MDHEN and CDR2 SYDVKM. The length of the CDR3 is 13 residues. V lost 7 bases and J lost 6; bases outside the gene matches: 5. The CDR3 region has the DNA TGTGCCAGCACGGGAGGGCCGGGCAATGAGCAGTTCTTC. This codes for CASTGGPGNEQFF.

The rearrangement uses TRBV6-5 and TRBJ2-1, with TRBD2 matching over 8 bases. Germline V gene lookup returns CDR1 MNHEY and CDR2 SVGAGI. The CDR3 is 16 amino acids. The V gene end was trimmed by 0 bases and the J gene end by 5 bases; junction bases not matched to a gene: 6. The CDR3 coding sequence is TGTGCCAGCAGTTACTCGACCAGCGGGGGCCACAATGAGCAGTTCTTC. This encodes CASSYSTSGGHNEQFF.

This chain links TRBV6-6 with TRBJ2-7; D remains ambiguous. CDR1 MNHNY and CDR2 SVGAGI come from the germline V gene (reference sequence). The V gene lost 0 bases and the J gene lost 6 bases, with 6 bases spanning the gap. The CDR3 consists of 12 residues. As DNA, the CDR3 is TGTGCCAGCAGTTACTCGGCGAGCGAGCAGTACTTC. Protein sequence: CASSYSASEQYF.

This chain uses TRBV15 with TRBJ2-7, with 11 bases lining up with TRBD2. Losses at the gene ends were 4 bases for V and 1 base for J; bases not matched to a gene: 3. This CDR3 is built from 15 residues. CDR1 is LNHNV, CDR2 YYDKDF, per germline (reference sequence). The CDR3 nucleotides read TGTGCCACCAGCAAAGTAGCGGGAGGGTCCTACGAGCAGTACTTC. This encodes CATSKVAGGSYEQYF.

This clone was counted only a few times. The rearrangement uses TRBV5-1 and TRBJ2-3; no clear D. The length of the CDR3 is 14 residues. Trimming took 0 bases from V and 5 from J, leaving 10 bases between them. In germline, CDR1 is SGHRS, CDR2 YFSETQ. This CDR3 reads CASSLEGPGDTQYF. CDR3 nucleotide sequence: TGCGCCAGCAGCTTGGAGGGCCCCGGAGATACGCAGTATTTT.